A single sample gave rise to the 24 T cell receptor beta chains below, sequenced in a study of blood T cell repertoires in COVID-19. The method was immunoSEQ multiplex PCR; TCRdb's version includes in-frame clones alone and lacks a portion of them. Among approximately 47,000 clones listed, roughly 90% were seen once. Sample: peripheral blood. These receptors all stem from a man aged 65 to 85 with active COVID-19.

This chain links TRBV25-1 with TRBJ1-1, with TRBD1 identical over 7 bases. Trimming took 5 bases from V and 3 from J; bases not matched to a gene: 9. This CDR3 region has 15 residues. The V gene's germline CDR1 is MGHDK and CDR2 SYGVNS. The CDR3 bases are TGTGCCAGCAGTCCCATCGGGACAGTCTACACTGAAGCTTTCTTT. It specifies CASSPIGTVYTEAFF.

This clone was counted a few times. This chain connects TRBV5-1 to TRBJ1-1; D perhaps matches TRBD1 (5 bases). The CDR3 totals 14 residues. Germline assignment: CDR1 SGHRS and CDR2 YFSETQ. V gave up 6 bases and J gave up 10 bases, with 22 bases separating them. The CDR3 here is CASKDPGQSSVAFF. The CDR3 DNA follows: TGCGCCAGCAAGGATCCAGGACAATCATCCGTAGCTTTCTTT.

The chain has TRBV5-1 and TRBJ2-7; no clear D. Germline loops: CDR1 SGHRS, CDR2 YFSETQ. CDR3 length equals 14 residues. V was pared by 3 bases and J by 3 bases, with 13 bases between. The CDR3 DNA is TGCGCCAGCAGCTCCCCGTCCACTTACTACGAGCAGTACTTC. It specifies CASSSPSTYYEQYF.

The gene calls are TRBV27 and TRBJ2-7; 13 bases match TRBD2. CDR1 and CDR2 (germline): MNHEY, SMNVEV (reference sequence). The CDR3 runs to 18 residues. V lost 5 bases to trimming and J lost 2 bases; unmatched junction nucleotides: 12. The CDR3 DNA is TGTGCCAGCAGTCCCCGATCGGGGGGACTAGCGGGGACCTACGAGCAGTACTTC. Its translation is CASSPRSGGLAGTYEQYF.

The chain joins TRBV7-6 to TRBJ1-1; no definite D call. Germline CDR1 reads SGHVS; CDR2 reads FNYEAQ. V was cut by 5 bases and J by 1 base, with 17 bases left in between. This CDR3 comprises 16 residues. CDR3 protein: CASSITSQIGNTEAFF. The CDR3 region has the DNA TGTGCCAGCAGCATAACCTCACAGATCGGGAACACTGAAGCTTTCTTT.

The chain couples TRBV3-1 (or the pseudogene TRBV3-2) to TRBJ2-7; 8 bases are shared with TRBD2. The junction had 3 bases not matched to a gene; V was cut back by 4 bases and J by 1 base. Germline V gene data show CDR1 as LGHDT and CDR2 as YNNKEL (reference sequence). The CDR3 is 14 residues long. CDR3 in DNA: TGTGCCAGCAGCCCGGGACTAGGGTCCTACGAGCAGTACTTC. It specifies CASSPGLGSYEQYF.

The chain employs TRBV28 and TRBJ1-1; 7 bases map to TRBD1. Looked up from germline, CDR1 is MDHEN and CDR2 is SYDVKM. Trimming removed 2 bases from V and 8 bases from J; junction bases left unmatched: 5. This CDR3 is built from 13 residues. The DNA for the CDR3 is TGTGCCAGCAGTTTAGGGGACAGAATCGAAGCTTTCTTT. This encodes CASSLGDRIEAFF.

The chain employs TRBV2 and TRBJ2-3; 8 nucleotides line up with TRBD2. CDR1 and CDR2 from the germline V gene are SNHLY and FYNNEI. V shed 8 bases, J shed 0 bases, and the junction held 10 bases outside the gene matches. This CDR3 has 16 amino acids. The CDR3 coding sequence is TGTGCCAGCGGTCGGGGGGGACCCCAGAGCACAGATACGCAGTATTTT. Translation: CASGRGGPQSTDTQYF.

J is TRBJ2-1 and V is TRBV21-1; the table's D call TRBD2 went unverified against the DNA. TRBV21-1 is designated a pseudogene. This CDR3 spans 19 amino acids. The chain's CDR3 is CASSRTPVCHLLDHNEQFF. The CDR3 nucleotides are TGTGCCAGCAGCAGGACGCCCGTTTGCCACTTACTAGACCACAATGAGCAGTTCTTC.

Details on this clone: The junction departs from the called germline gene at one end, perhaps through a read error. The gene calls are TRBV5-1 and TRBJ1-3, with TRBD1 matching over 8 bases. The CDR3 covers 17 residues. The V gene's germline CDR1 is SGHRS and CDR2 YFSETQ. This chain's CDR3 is CASSLSRTGLPGNTIYF. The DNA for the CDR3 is TGCGCCAGCAGCTTGTCTCGGACAGGGCTCCCTGGCAACACCATATATTTT. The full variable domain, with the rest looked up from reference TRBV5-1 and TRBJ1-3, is KAGVTQTPRYLIKTRGQQVTLSCSPISGHRSVSWYQQTPGQGLQFLFEYFSETQRNKGNFPGRFSGRQFSNSRSEMNVSTLELGDSALYLCASSLSRTGLPGNTIYFGEGSWLTVV.

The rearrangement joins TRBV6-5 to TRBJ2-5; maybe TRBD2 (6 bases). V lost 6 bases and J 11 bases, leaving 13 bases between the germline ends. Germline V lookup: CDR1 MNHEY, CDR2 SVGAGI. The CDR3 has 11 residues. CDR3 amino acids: CASRTSWGQYF. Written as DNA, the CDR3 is TGTGCCAGCAGGACTAGTTGGGGTCAGTACTTC.

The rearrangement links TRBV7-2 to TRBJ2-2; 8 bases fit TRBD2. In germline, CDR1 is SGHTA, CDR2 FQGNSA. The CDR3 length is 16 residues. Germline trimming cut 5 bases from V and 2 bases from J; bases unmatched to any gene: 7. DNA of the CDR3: TGTGCCAGCAGCCCTTCGGGGGGGATTAACACCGGGGAGCTGTTTTTT. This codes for CASSPSGGINTGELFF.

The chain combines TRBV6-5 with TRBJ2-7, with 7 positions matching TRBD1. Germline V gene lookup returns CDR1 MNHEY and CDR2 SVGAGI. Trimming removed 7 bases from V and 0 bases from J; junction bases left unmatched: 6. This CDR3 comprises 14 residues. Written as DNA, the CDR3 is TGTGCCAGCATCGACAGGGACCTCTCCTACGAGCAGTACTTC. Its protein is CASIDRDLSYEQYF.

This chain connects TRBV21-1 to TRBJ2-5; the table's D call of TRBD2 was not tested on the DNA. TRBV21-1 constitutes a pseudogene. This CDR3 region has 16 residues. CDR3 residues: CASSARAKDSRGTQYF. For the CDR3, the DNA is TGTGCCAGCAGCGCCCGAGCTAAAGATTCAAGAGGGACCCAGTACTTC.

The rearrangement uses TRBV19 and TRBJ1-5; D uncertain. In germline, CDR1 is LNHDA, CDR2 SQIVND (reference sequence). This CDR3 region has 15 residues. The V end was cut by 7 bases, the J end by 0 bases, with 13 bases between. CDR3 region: CASNPGGHSNQPQHF. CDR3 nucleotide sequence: TGTGCCAGTAACCCCGGAGGGCATAGCAATCAGCCCCAGCATTTT.

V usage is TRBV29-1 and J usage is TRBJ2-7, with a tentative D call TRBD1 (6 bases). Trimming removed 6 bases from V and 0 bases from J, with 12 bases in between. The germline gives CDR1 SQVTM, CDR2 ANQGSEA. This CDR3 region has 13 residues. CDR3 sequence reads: CSVTTGFSYEQYF. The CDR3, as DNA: TGCAGCGTGACGACAGGCTTCTCCTACGAGCAGTACTTC.

The CDR3 protein is CASSPPGPRGETQYF. CDR3 coding DNA: TGTGCCAGCTCACCTCCGGGCCCCCGCGGGGAGACCCAGTACTTC. The V call is TRBV18, the J call TRBJ2-5, with D maybe TRBD2 (5 bases). The length of the CDR3 is 15 residues. From germline, CDR1 is KGHSH and CDR2 LQKENI. V was cut by 3 bases and J by 5 bases, with 16 bases left in between.

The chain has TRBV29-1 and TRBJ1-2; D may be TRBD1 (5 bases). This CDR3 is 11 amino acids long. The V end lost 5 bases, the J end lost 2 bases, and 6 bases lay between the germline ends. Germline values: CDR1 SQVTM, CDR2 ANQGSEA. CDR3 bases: TGCAGCGTTTACAGGAACTATGGCTACACCTTC. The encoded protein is CSVYRNYGYTF.

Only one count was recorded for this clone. In DNA, the CDR3 is TGTGCCAGCAGCTTTCCTACCCCGCGGCCCTACGAGCAGTACTTC. Amino acid sequence: CASSFPTPRPYEQYF. This chain links TRBV5-5 with TRBJ2-7; D unclear. The CDR3 is 15 amino acids. The germline V and J ends were trimmed by 2 bases and 2 bases, with 14 bases remaining between them. Looked up from germline, CDR1 is SGHKS and CDR2 is YYEKEE (reference sequence). Drawing the rest from reference TRBV5-5 and TRBJ2-7, the complete variable domain is DAGVTQSPTHLIKTRGQQVTLRCSPISGHKSVSWYQQVLGQGPQFIFQYYEKEERGRGNFPDRFSARQFPNYSSELNVNALLLGDSALYLCASSFPTPRPYEQYFGPGTRLTVT.

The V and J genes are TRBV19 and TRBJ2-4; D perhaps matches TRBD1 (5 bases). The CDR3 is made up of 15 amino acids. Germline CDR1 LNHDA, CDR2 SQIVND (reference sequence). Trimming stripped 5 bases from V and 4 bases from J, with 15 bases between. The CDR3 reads CASSLGLLEKNIQYF. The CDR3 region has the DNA TGTGCCAGTAGTTTGGGGCTCTTGGAAAAAAACATTCAGTACTTC.

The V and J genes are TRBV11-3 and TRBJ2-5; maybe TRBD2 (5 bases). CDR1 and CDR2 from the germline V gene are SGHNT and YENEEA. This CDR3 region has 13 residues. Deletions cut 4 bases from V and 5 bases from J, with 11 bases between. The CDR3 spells CASSSTRLETQYF. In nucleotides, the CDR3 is TGTGCCAGCAGCTCAACTAGGTTGGAGACCCAGTACTTC. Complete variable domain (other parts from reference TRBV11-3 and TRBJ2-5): EAGVVQSPRYKIIEKKQPVAFWCNPISGHNTLYWYLQNLGQGPELLIRYENEEAVDDSQLPKDRFSAERLKGVDSTLKIQPAELGDSAVYLCASSSTRLETQYFGPGTRLLVL.

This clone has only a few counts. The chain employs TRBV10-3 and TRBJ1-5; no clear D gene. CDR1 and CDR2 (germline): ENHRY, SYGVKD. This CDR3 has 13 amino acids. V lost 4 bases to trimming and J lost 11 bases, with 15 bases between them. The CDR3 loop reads CAISAPDSSAQHF. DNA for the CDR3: TGTGCCATCAGTGCCCCGGACTCGTCGGCCCAGCATTTT.

The CDR3 bases are TGTGCCAGCAGTGAATACAGGGTGGACACCGGGGAGCTGTTTTTT. Translating gives CASSEYRVDTGELFF. J is TRBJ2-2 and V is TRBV6-1; a weak D match, TRBD1 (6 bases). In germline, CDR1 is MNHNS, CDR2 SASEGT. The CDR3 length is 15 residues. V was cut by 2 bases and J by 3 bases, with 10 bases left in between.

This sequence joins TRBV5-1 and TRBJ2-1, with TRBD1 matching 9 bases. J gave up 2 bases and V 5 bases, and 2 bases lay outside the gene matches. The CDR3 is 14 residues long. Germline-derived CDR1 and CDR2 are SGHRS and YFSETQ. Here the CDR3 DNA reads TGCGCCAGCAGGAGACAGGGGGCCTACAATGAGCAGTTCTTC. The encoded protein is CASRRQGAYNEQFF.